This TCR beta chain comes out of a study of T cell changes during pregnancy in multiple sclerosis. Generated by immunoSEQ multiplex PCR, the TCRdb table keeps only in-frame clones and is missing some. Among under 95,000 clones listed, 94% were seen once. The germline CDR1 and CDR2 sequences are KGHSH and LQKENI. V was cut by 6 bases and J by 3 bases, with 18 bases left in between. CDR3 length equals 15 residues. This receptor was identified in a female donor in good health, enrolled as a control in a pregnancy study. Source: peripheral blood, taken in the second trimester of pregnancy. The chain has TRBV18 and TRBJ2-7, with no clear D. The chain's CDR3 is CASSPPAQSSYEQYF. Here the CDR3 DNA reads TGTGCCAGCTCCCCCCCCGCACAGTCCAGCTACGAGCAGTACTTC.